Presented here are 30 T cell receptor beta chains from one specimen sequenced in a study of response to subunit inactivated influenza vaccine. TCRdb passed the RT-PCR reads through MiXCR, listing each CDR3 protein once. The sample carries under 550,000 distinct CDR3 sequences, approximately 7.7% recorded once. Sequencing used PBMCs from blood, obtained roughly 24 months after vaccination. These receptors came from a man in his fifties or sixties who received an inactivated influenza vaccine.

J is TRBJ2-2 and V is TRBV24-1, with D perhaps TRBD1 (5 bases). The CDR3 length is 14 residues. Germline values: CDR1 KGHDR, CDR2 SFDVKD. Trimming shortened V by 4 bases and J by 4 bases, and 9 bases separated the two germline ends. CDR3 sequence reads: CATSEARATGELFF. The CDR3 nucleotides are TGTGCCACCAGTGAGGCCAGGGCCACCGGGGAGCTGTTTTTT.

This clonotype was seen a few times. The V and J genes are TRBV6-2 or TRBV6-3 and TRBJ2-5; the match to TRBD2 covers 9 bases. CDR1 MNHEY and CDR2 SVGEGT come from the germline V gene. The CDR3 covers 16 residues. Trimming removed 1 base from V and 3 bases from J; junction bases left unmatched: 6. Here the CDR3 reads CASSYFPSGVEETQYF. The CDR3 DNA follows: TGTGCCAGCAGTTACTTCCCTAGCGGGGTCGAAGAGACCCAGTACTTC.

The sample holds many counts of this clonotype. The CDR3 here is CASSTKAGGFSGYTF. The CDR3 bases are TGTGCCAGCAGTACGAAGGCAGGGGGCTTTTCTGGCTACACCTTC. This rearrangement joins TRBV25-1 to TRBJ1-2; 8 bases are a match to TRBD1. The trim removed 5 bases at V and 7 bases at J, leaving 12 bases unmatched. Per germline, CDR1 MGHDK and CDR2 SYGVNS. The CDR3 extends over 15 amino acids.

Notes on this clonotype: An end of the junction does not agree with germline; a read error may underlie this. The rearrangement uses TRBV5-5 and TRBJ2-7; D might be TRBD2 (6 bases). This CDR3 contains 11 residues. CDR1 and CDR2 from the germline V gene are SGHKS and YYEKEE (reference sequence). As DNA, the CDR3 is TGTGTCAGCAGCGTTAGCGGCGAGCAGTACTTC. Its protein is CVSSVSGEQYF.

This clonotype was counted between two and nine times. The chain joins TRBV7-2 to TRBJ2-5; D may correspond to TRBD1 or TRBD2 (5 bases each). Trimming took 7 bases from V and 5 from J, leaving 17 bases between them. Germline CDR1 and CDR2: SGHTA and FQGNSA. The CDR3 spans 14 residues. Here the CDR3 reads CASNLIGTWETQYF. The CDR3 nucleotides read TGTGCCAGCAACCTCATCGGGACCTGGGAGACCCAGTACTTC.

This clonotype was counted many times. V gene TRBV7-2 combines with J gene TRBJ2-1; D unresolved. Germline CDR1 SGHTA, CDR2 FQGNSA. The CDR3 is made up of 11 amino acids. The ends were cut back, 1 base at V and 11 bases at J, with 6 bases in the middle. The CDR3 here is CASSLGDKQFF. The DNA for the CDR3 is TGTGCCAGCAGCTTAGGCGACAAGCAGTTCTTC.

Comment on this clonotype: A much larger clonotype is one base distant, so this may be a read error. This chain uses TRBV3-1 with TRBJ2-3, with 7 bases aligning to TRBD2. The CDR3 extends over 14 amino acids. CDR1 and CDR2 (germline): LGHDT, YNNKEL (reference sequence). The CDR3 loop is CAGSRRGSTDTQYF. As DNA, the CDR3 is TGTGCCGGCAGCCGGCGGGGGAGCACAGATACGCAGTATTTT.

In this sample, this clonotype turned up a few times. V is TRBV5-1 and J is TRBJ2-1; 10 nucleotides agree with TRBD1. J was trimmed by 2 bases and V by 4 bases; bases with no gene match: 9. The CDR3 totals 17 residues. Germline V gives CDR1 SGHRS, CDR2 YFSETQ. The CDR3 bases are TGCGCCAGCAGCCGGACAGGGGGGCAAAGGCCCTACAATGAGCAGTTCTTC. Its protein product is CASSRTGGQRPYNEQFF.

Only a few counts were recorded for this clonotype. This chain links TRBV11-2 with TRBJ2-5; 7 bases fit TRBD2. CDR1 and CDR2 from the germline V gene are SGHAT and FQNNGV. The V and J ends lost 5 bases and 0 bases, in that order; junction bases with no gene match: 3. This CDR3 is 14 amino acids long. CDR3 sequence (DNA): TGTGCCAGCAGCGGGGGGGGGAACCAAGAGACCCAGTACTTC. Encoded protein: CASSGGGNQETQYF.

The chain is built from TRBV4-2 and TRBJ1-1; D call uncertain. CDR1 and CDR2 from the germline V gene are LGHNA and YNFKEQ. The CDR3 contains 14 residues. V shed 4 bases and J shed 3 bases, with 12 bases lying between them. The CDR3 sequence is CASSPPMRDTEAFF. CDR3 bases: TGTGCCAGCAGCCCTCCCATGAGAGACACTGAAGCTTTCTTT.

This clonotype was recorded many times. This sequence joins TRBV25-1 and TRBJ2-7; D possibly uses TRBD1 or TRBD2 (5 bases each). CDR1 is MGHDK and CDR2 is SYGVNS in the germline V gene. The CDR3 runs 13 residues. Between the trimmed V and J ends, which lost 4 bases and 4 bases, there was a span of 11 bases. CDR3: CASSAGRVYEQYF. The CDR3 DNA reads TGTGCCAGCAGTGCGGGACGGGTATACGAGCAGTACTTC.

There are a few counts of this clonotype. J is TRBJ2-5 and V is TRBV4-1, with TRBD1 identical over 10 bases. This CDR3 has 14 amino acids. The germline CDR1 and CDR2 sequences are MGHRA and YSYEKL. Germline trimming cut 1 base from V and 6 bases from J; bases unmatched to any gene: 2. This chain's CDR3 is CASSQVDRGKTQYF. The CDR3, as DNA: TGCGCCAGCAGCCAAGTGGACAGGGGGAAGACCCAGTACTTC.

The gene calls are TRBV27 and TRBJ2-3, with D perhaps TRBD1 (6 bases). In germline, CDR1 is MNHEY, CDR2 SMNVEV (reference sequence). The V end was cut by 4 bases, the J end by 8 bases, with 22 bases between. The CDR3 runs to 16 residues. The CDR3 coding sequence is TGTGCCAGCAGTTCCAATATGTGGACAGACTACCCTACGCAGTATTTT. Amino acid sequence: CASSSNMWTDYPTQYF.

At least ten counts were recorded for this clonotype. This chain connects TRBV7-2 to TRBJ1-1, with 9 bases aligning to TRBD1. V dropped 5 bases and J dropped 5; count of bases not matched to a gene: 6. CDR1 is SGHTA and CDR2 is FQGNSA in the germline V gene. The CDR3 totals 14 residues. The DNA for the CDR3 is TGTGCCAGCAGCGCACAGGGGGCGGGAACTGAAGCTTTCTTT. Protein product: CASSAQGAGTEAFF.

The sample holds many counts of this clonotype. This sequence joins TRBV29-1 and TRBJ1-1, with no clear D. Looked up from germline, CDR1 is SQVTM and CDR2 is ANQGSEA. Between the trimmed V and J ends, which lost 2 bases and 4 bases, there was a span of 11 bases. The CDR3 spans 13 residues. The CDR3 loop is CSVERNSGTEAFF. The CDR3 DNA reads TGCAGCGTTGAAAGGAACAGCGGCACTGAAGCTTTCTTT.

The J gene is TRBJ1-5, the V gene TRBV6-2 or TRBV6-3; D unresolved. In germline, CDR1 is MNHEY, CDR2 SVGEGT. Trimming removed 2 bases from V and 5 bases from J, with 7 bases in between. The CDR3 extends over 13 amino acids. The CDR3 bases are TGTGCCAGCAGTTACGGAATAGATCAGCCCCAGCATTTT. Translated: CASSYGIDQPQHF.

This clonotype was picked up many times. CDR3 loop: CASSPTEYNEQFF. The CDR3 DNA reads as TGTGCCAGCAGCCCGACGGAGTACAATGAGCAGTTCTTC. The chain carries TRBV5-6 and TRBJ2-1; no definite D call. There are 13 residues in the CDR3. The germline V gene encodes CDR1 SGHDT and CDR2 YYEEEE. Trimming cost V 4 bases and J 4 bases, with 9 bases left between them.

The sample holds a few counts of this clonotype. The chain recombines TRBV7-9 with TRBJ2-7; D might be TRBD1 or TRBD2, each matching 6 bases. Trimming pared 5 bases from V and 1 base from J, leaving 21 bases between. Germline V gene sequence: CDR1 SEHNR, CDR2 FQNEAQ (reference sequence). The CDR3 runs to 17 residues. In DNA, the CDR3 is TGTGCCAGCAGCCCCTTGAAGGGGGGATTAAGGTCCTACGAGCAGTACTTC. Translating gives CASSPLKGGLRSYEQYF. Full variable domain (rest looked up from reference TRBV7-9 and TRBJ2-7): DTGVSQNPRHKITKRGQNVTFRCDPISEHNRLYWYRQTLGQGPEFLTYFQNEAQLEKSRLLSDRFSAERPKGSFSTLEIQRTEQGDSAMYLCASSPLKGGLRSYEQYFGPGTRLTVT.

Comments on this clonotype: This may be a read error, as it is one base from a much larger clone. This chain connects TRBV6-2 or TRBV6-3 to TRBJ1-1; no reliable D call. The germline V gene encodes CDR1 MNHEY and CDR2 SVGEGT. This CDR3 has 11 amino acids. Written as DNA, the CDR3 is TGTGCCAACAGTTACCGAGGTGACACAGCATTT. Translated: CANSYRGDTAF.

Ten or more counts support this clonotype. The rearrangement uses TRBV20-1 and TRBJ1-1; D gene ambiguous. Germline CDR1 and CDR2: DFQATT and SNEGSKA (reference sequence). This CDR3 comprises 14 residues. Deletions cut 5 bases from V and 1 base from J, with 14 bases between. CDR3 protein: CSAVMGSKNTEAFF. CDR3 DNA sequence: TGCAGTGCTGTAATGGGGTCTAAGAACACTGAAGCTTTCTTT.

This clonotype was seen many times. This chain links TRBV7-2 with TRBJ2-3, with TRBD2 identical over 7 bases. The CDR3 length is 14 residues. In germline, CDR1 is SGHTA, CDR2 FQGNSA. V lost 11 bases to trimming and J lost 5 bases; unmatched junction nucleotides: 13. CDR3 in amino acids: CASGRGDAVDTQYF. The CDR3 DNA reads as TGTGCCTCCGGCCGGGGGGACGCAGTAGATACGCAGTATTTT.

This clonotype was detected only a few times. The J gene is TRBJ2-1, the V gene TRBV20-1; 7 nucleotides align to TRBD2. CDR3 length equals 17 residues. Germline trimming cut 0 bases from V and 4 bases from J; bases unmatched to any gene: 12. CDR1 and CDR2 (germline): DFQATT, SNEGSKA (reference sequence). This CDR3 is CSARDRGGVLRYNEQFF. The DNA of the CDR3 is TGCAGTGCTAGAGATCGGGGAGGGGTCCTCCGTTACAATGAGCAGTTCTTC.

This chain uses TRBV27 with TRBJ1-6, with 9 nucleotides matching TRBD1. The CDR3 loop spans 13 amino acids. The ends lost 5 bases at V and 10 bases at J; junction bases unmatched: 3. Per the germline V gene, CDR1 is MNHEY and CDR2 is SMNVEV (reference sequence). CDR3 in DNA: TGTGCCAGCAGTACGGACAGGGGATCACCCCTCCACTTT. This sequence encodes CASSTDRGSPLHF.

This clonotype was counted at least ten times. V is TRBV29-1 and J is TRBJ1-3, with D hard to call. V was trimmed by 6 bases and J by 3 bases, leaving 6 bases between them. Germline values: CDR1 SQVTM, CDR2 ANQGSEA. The CDR3 is made up of 11 amino acids. The CDR3 nucleotides are TGCAGCGTGGGTCTTGGAAACACCATATATTTT. This sequence encodes CSVGLGNTIYF.

This clonotype was found many times. The chain carries TRBV10-3 and TRBJ2-4; no reliable D call. Looked up from germline, CDR1 is ENHRY and CDR2 is SYGVKD. V was clipped by 3 bases and J by 0 bases, with 6 bases between them. The CDR3 is 14 residues long. In DNA, the CDR3 is TGTGCCATCAGTGACTCCGTAGCCAAAAACATTCAGTACTTC. It codes for CAISDSVAKNIQYF.

This clonotype came up many times. This rearrangement joins TRBV10-3 to TRBJ2-7, with TRBD2 matching over 8 bases. Germline assignment: CDR1 ENHRY and CDR2 SYGVKD. Germline trimming cut 2 bases from V and 0 bases from J; bases unmatched to any gene: 12. There are 18 residues in the CDR3. The CDR3 coding sequence is TGTGCCATCAGTGAGGGGGGGGGACTAGTTCGGAGCTCCTACGAGCAGTACTTC. Translation gives CAISEGGGLVRSSYEQYF.

This clonotype was counted a few times. The chain uses TRBV5-5 and TRBJ2-5; a possible D gene is TRBD1 (6 bases). The V and J ends lost 0 bases and 9 bases respectively, with 12 bases between them. Germline CDR1 is SGHKS and CDR2 is YYEKEE (reference sequence). The CDR3 sequence is 13 residues long. The CDR3 spells CASSLEGVRAQYF. The CDR3, as DNA: TGTGCCAGCAGCTTGGAGGGGGTGCGGGCCCAGTACTTC.

This clonotype occurred a few times. The chain employs TRBV10-3 and TRBJ2-1; D unresolved. The V end lost 3 bases, the J end lost 7 bases, and 4 bases lay between the germline ends. Germline CDR1 reads ENHRY; CDR2 reads SYGVKD. The CDR3 is 11 amino acids. The CDR3 loop reads CAISDWNEQFF. CDR3 nucleotides: TGTGCCATCAGTGACTGGAATGAGCAGTTCTTC.

The gene calls are TRBV20-1 and TRBJ2-1; 13 positions match TRBD2. Germline lookup yields CDR1 DFQATT and CDR2 SNEGSKA (reference sequence). Germline trimming cut 8 bases from V and 5 bases from J; bases unmatched to any gene: 9. This CDR3 has 15 residues. The chain's CDR3 is CSTRTSGRGDNEQFF. In DNA form, the CDR3 reads TGCAGTACGAGGACTAGCGGGAGAGGGGACAATGAGCAGTTCTTC.

The V and J genes are TRBV7-9 and TRBJ2-7; 7 bases map to TRBD1. V dropped 1 base and J dropped 2; count of bases not matched to a gene: 8. This CDR3 comprises 16 residues. Germline V CDR1 and CDR2: SEHNR, FQNEAQ (reference sequence). The CDR3 nucleotides read TGTGCCAGCAGCTTAGTCTACGACAGGGACGCCTACGAGCAGTACTTC. Residues: CASSLVYDRDAYEQYF.